Here is one T cell receptor (beta chain) with its context. Its specificity is unknown. A read error may account for a junction end that differs from germline. Read coverage stops 3 residues before the CDR3 terminus; the germline J gene supplies the remainder. The V gene's germline CDR1 is SSHAT and CDR2 FNYEAQ (reference sequence). The CDR3 runs 15 residues. The method was immunoSEQ multiplex PCR; TCRdb's version includes in-frame clones alone and lacks a portion of them. Sampling found about 40,000 clones, none seen once. The record originates from a study of T cell clonality in common variable immunodeficiency. Overall study results and limits: CVID subjects shared fewer TCRbeta clones than healthy controls did. CVID subjects had higher TCRbeta clonality than healthy controls, most marked in about a third.

The sample taken for sequencing was peripheral blood mononuclear cells. This sequence joins TRBV7-7 and TRBJ2-5; 8 bases agree with TRBD1. The sequence came from a person aged 18-70 years in good health. The CDR3 bases that were read are TGTGCTAGCAGCAGGGACAGGACGACACAAGAGACC. This sequence encodes CASSRDRTTQET. The CDR3, in full, reads CASSRDRTTQETQYF.